This T cell receptor beta chain was sequenced during a study of cytomegalovirus exposure and HLA in healthy donors. About this clone itself: Antigen specificity is unknown. An end of the junction does not agree with germline; a read error may underlie this.

Germline V gene sequence: CDR1 SGHTS, CDR2 YDEGEE. This CDR3 is built from 12 residues. Both 60 Vbeta primers and 13 Jbeta primers went into the PCR. Repertoires were generated with immunoSEQ multiplex PCR, while TCRdb's copy carries only in-frame clones and drops some. The specimen's table records about 130,000 clones. Broader study findings: Later, an analysis showed that TCR beta chains associated with HLA were more clonally expanded than others that were equally common. Solely CMV serostatus was available to characterize immune exposure. Highly shared sequence variants in one cluster were likely a sequencing artifact. Some public TCRs appeared in many individuals, while most sequences were rare.

This receptor was obtained from a man aged 18 to 30 in good health and CMV-seronegative. Sequenced material: PBMCs. The chain uses TRBV5-8 and TRBJ1-2; D not certain. In DNA, the CDR3 is TGTGCCAGCAGCTTCTCGCCGGAGTATGAGGGCTTC. Translation: CASSFSPEYEGF.